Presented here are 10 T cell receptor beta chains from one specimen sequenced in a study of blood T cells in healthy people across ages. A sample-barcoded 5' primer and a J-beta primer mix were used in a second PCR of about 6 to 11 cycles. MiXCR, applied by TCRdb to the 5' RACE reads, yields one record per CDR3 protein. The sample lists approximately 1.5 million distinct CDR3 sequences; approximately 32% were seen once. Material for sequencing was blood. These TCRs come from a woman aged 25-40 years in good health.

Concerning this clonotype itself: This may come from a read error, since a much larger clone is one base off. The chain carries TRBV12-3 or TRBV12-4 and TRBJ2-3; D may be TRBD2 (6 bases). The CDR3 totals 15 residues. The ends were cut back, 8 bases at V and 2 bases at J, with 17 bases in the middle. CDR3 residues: CASGPGASATDTQYF. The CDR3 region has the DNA TGTGCCAGCGGCCCCGGCGCTAGCGCCACAGATACGCAGTATTTT.

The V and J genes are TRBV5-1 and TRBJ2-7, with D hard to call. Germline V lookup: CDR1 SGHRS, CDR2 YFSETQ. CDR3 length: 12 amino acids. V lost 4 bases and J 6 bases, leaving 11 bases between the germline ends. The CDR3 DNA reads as TGCGCCAGCAGCCCCGCTTCTGGCGAGCAGTACTTC. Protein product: CASSPASGEQYF. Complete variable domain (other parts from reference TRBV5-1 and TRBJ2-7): KAGVTQTPRYLIKTRGQQVTLSCSPISGHRSVSWYQQTPGQGLQFLFEYFSETQRNKGNFPGRFSGRQFSNSRSEMNVSTLELGDSALYLCASSPASGEQYFGPGTRLTVT.

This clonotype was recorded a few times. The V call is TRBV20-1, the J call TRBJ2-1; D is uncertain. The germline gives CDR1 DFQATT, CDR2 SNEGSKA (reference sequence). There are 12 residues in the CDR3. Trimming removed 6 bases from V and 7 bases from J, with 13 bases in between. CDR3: CSALGPGNEQFF. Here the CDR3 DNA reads TGCAGTGCCCTTGGGCCCGGGAATGAGCAGTTCTTC.

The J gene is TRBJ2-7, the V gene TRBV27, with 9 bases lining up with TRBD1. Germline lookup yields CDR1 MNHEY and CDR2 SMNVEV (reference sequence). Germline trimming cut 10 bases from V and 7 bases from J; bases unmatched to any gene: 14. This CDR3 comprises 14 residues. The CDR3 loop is CATSKGTGMGEQYF. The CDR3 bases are TGTGCCACCTCCAAGGGGACAGGGATGGGTGAGCAGTACTTC.

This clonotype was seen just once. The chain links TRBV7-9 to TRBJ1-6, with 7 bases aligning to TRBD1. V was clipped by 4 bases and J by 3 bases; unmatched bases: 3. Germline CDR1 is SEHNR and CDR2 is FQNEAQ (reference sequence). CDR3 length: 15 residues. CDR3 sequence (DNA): TGTGCCAGCAGCTCTGCAGGGGGCTATAATTCACCCCTCCACTTT. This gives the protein CASSSAGGYNSPLHF.

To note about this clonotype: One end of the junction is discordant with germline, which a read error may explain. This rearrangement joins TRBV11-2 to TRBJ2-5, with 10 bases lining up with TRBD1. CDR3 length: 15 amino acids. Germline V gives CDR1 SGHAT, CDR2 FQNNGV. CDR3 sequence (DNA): TGTGCCAGCAGCAACCGGACAGGGGGAGGAGAGACCCGGTACTTC. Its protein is CASSNRTGGGETRYF.

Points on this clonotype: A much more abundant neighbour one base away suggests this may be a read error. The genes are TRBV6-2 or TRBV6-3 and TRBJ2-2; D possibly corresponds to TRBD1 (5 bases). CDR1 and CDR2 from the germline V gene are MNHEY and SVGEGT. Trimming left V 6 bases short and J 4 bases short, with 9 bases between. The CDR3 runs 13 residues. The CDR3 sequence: CASRLGVTGELFF. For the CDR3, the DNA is TGTGCCAGCAGATTAGGGGTCACCGGGGAGCTGTTTTTT.

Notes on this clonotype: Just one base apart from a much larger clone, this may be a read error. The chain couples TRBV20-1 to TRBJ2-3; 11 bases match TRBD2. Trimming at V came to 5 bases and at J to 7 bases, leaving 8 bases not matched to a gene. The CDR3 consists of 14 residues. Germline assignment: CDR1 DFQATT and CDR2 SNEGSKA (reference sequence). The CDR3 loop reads CSAPSSGGTNTQYF. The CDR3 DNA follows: TGCAGTGCTCCTTCTAGCGGGGGGACCAATACGCAGTATTTT.

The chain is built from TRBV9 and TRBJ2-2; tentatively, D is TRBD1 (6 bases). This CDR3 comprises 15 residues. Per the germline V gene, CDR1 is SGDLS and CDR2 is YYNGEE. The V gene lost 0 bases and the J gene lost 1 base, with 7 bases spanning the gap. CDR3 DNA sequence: TGTGCCAGCAGCGTAGTGACAGGGAACACCGGGGAGCTGTTTTTT. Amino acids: CASSVVTGNTGELFF.

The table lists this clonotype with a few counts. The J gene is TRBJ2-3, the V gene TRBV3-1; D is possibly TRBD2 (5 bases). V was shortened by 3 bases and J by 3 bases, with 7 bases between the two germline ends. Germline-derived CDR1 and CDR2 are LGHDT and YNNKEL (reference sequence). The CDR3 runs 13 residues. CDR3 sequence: CASSQRRTDTQYF. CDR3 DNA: TGTGCCAGCAGCCAGAGGAGGACAGATACGCAGTATTTT.